This T cell receptor beta chain was obtained from a study of beta chain features in type 1 diabetes (dated by TCRdb to the late 2010s). About the investigation overall: Mean age, gender distribution, total cell number and subset yield were not different between patients and healthy donors. The study compared the TCRB repertoires of sorted circulating CD4+ T cell subsets in recently diagnosed type 1 diabetes patients with those in matched healthy donors. Whereas all 28 donors provided naive and central memory subsets, regulatory and stem cell-like memory subsets were isolated from just 8 patients and about 8 healthy donors. A total of 90 million to 120 million sorted cells were examined across all samples, and a strong correlation was observed between cell number per subset and RNA yield. Overall results and qualifications from the work: Because the HLA sub-analyses included only small numbers of individuals, any influence of HLA type on TCRB rearrangement was left unresolved. PCR may preferentially amplify shorter templates, but because patient and control samples were amplified and corrected together, any resulting skew would affect both groups equally. Fewer insertions and more nucleotide deletions at VDJ recombination sites were observed in patients with type 1 diabetes, implying thymic rearrangement abnormalities. Because cDNA was sequenced instead of genomic DNA, highly expressing activated cells could be over-represented, though the groups showed no difference in activation or CD3 levels. Type 1 diabetes patients showed a moderate but significant shortening of TCRB CDR3 length in all four CD4+ subsets. Naive, central memory and regulatory TCRB repertoires appeared more similar among patients than among healthy donors.

A word on this clone: There is no known antigen for this receptor. Base-call qualities are not available, and no considerably larger clone is one nucleotide away.

The entire amount of isolated RNA was reverse transcribed using the High Capacity cDNA Reverse Transcription Kit, so the sequenced TCRB transcripts were expressed ones. Naive, central memory and regulatory T cell samples underwent deep immunoSEQ sequencing, averaging about 3.5 million total reads per sample. Sorted cells were lysed in RLT buffer and RNA was extracted with DNase-treated RNeasy Micro or Mini kits, depending on cell number. Each cell subset was processed separately to prevent cross-contamination, with patient and healthy donor samples processed together. The immunoSEQ multiplex PCR was used to amplify TCRB sequences from cDNA, yielding 87-bp fragments that span the CDR3 region. Amplicons were sequenced on the Illumina HiSeq platform. The paper's processing steps were these. Synthetic template baselines were used to correct PCR bias computationally, reads within Hamming distance 2 were collapsed, and singletons that could not be merged were discarded. Reads were aligned against IMGT to assign V, D and J genes, CDR3 length and insertions or deletions at six rearrangement sites. Within each subset, clonotype counts were normalized to the number of sorted cells before true diversity and Gini coefficients were calculated with the tcR R package. The overlap coefficient, calculated on TCRB nucleotide sequences, was used to measure repertoire sharing. Out-of-frame TCRB sequences from naive cells were analyzed as a proxy for the pre-selection repertoire. TCRdb took over this immuneACCESS table, retaining in-frame rearrangements with V and J assigned. Such tables are incomplete; in checked studies, under half of the missing clones stem from an unresolved V gene, and the remainder is unexplained. V, J and clone size are those of that table, while D and trimming were read from the DNA. For this sample the table gives under 900,000 clones, of which roughly 15% were detected only once. The ten largest clones add up to around 0.02% of the sample.

Each donor gave one peripheral blood draw, approximately 110 mL on average, collected into heparinised tubes. A BD FACSAria II and a panel including CD45RO, CCR7, CD25, CD127, CD95 and CD27 were used to sort naive, central memory, regulatory and stem cell-like memory CD4+ T cells. Every sorted population had a purity above 95%. PBMCs were separated immediately by Lymphoprep density gradient centrifugation and were stained directly, without being cultured. Samples were stained and sorted in pairs, with one healthy donor and one patient per experiment, so that batch effects were minimized. The germline V end is reduced by 6 bases and the J end by 1 base; junction bases left unmatched: 4. CDR1 and CDR2, per the germline V gene, are MDHEN and SYDVKM. The CDR3 sequence holds 17 residues, the cysteine and phenylalanine included. Only the CDR3 part of the read is kept: 51 bases, read in frame from the first base.

The receptor's source is a woman under 30 in good health. The chain is encoded by TRBV28 joined to TRBJ2-6; TRBD1 lines up with 12 middle nucleotides. The sequenced sample consisted of naive CD4+ T cells from blood. In the paper's terms, the cell subset or site label means: true naive CD4+ T cells. The encoded CDR3 is CASRRDRGRSGANVLTF. The nucleotide sequence is TGTGCCAGCAGACGGGACAGGGGGCGTTCTGGGGCCAACGTCCTGACTTTC.